Here is one TCR beta chain with its context. TCRdb's table, derived via immunoSEQ multiplex PCR, lists solely in-frame clones and lacks some. This sample has 160,000 or so clones, with roughly 94% found just once. This sample was taken from a study of control samples from healthy donors and cancer patients. Germline V lookup: CDR1 MNHEY, CDR2 SVGAGI. The CDR3 has 13 amino acids. V shed 2 bases and J shed 6 bases, with 10 bases lying between them. This chain joins TRBV6-5 and TRBJ1-2, with D uncertain. The receptor's source is a man in his sixties with colorectal cancer. Sequencing input: PBMCs. The CDR3 reads CASSYRVENGYTF. DNA of the CDR3: TGTGCCAGCAGTTACAGGGTTGAGAATGGCTACACCTTC.